This TCR beta chain was captured by sequencing in a study of blood T cell repertoires in COVID-19. Looking at the study overall: From T cells, B-cell-depleted T cells, or PBMCs came the material, which was cDNA or gDNA.

TCRdb keeps only in-frame clones here, not all; method: immunoSEQ multiplex PCR. The sample gives about 250,000 clones, more than 80% of which show up once; around 5.5% is in the top ten. The sequencing sample was made of peripheral blood. The source is a human donor in a cohort sampled during active COVID-19.

CDR3 region: CASSPASGYEQYF. For the CDR3, the DNA is TGTGCCAGCAGCCCCGCCTCCGGCTACGAGCAGTACTTC. V and J are TRBV11-2 and TRBJ2-7; D not resolved. The V gene lost 5 bases and the J gene lost 3 bases, with 11 bases spanning the gap. The CDR3 is 13 residues long. CDR1 and CDR2 from the germline V gene are SGHAT and FQNNGV.